This T cell receptor (beta chain) originates from a study of cytomegalovirus exposure and HLA in healthy donors. Study-level background: Within an early data release were 65 million to 90 million unique TCRs drawn from HLA-typed donors.

Germline V lookup: CDR1 LNHDA, CDR2 SQIVND (reference sequence). Trimming cost V 1 base and J 6 bases; bases outside gene matches: 4. This CDR3 comprises 15 residues. Regarding donors, all were healthy bone marrow donors. 60 Vbeta and 13 Jbeta primers were used in PCR. Libraries were prepared by immunoSEQ multiplex PCR; TCRdb keeps only in-frame clonotypes and omits some of them. In the table there are around 120,000 clones, roughly 77% of which are singletons. Specimen: PBMCs. This sequence was found in a woman aged 40 to 50 in good health and CMV-seropositive. The genes are TRBV19 and TRBJ2-1; 9 positions match TRBD1. DNA of the CDR3: TGTGCCAGTAGTATAGTGGGACAGGGACGCAATGAGCAGTTCTTC. Translation gives CASSIVGQGRNEQFF.